What follows is one TCR beta chain and its context. Its antigen remains unknown. Between the trimmed V and J ends, which lost 1 base and 1 base, there was a span of 7 bases. This CDR3 comprises 14 residues. Germline CDR1 and CDR2: LGHNA and YSLEER. These data originate in a study of T cells after yellow fever vaccination. Study as a whole: With SMART-Seq v4 Ultra Low Input, the fractions containing low cell numbers were prepared. Study outcomes and limitations: Abundant bulk-derived clonotypes could contaminate FACS-sorted repertoires. Primary-vaccination clones mostly resurfaced post-booster (nearly 97% CD4, approximately 89% CD8).

Synthesis of TCR cDNA relied on 5'RACE template switching, which attached a universal primer site and UMIs. A single record per CDR3 protein comes from TCRdb applying MiXCR to the 5' RACE reads. Of some 150,000 distinct CDR3 sequences listed, more than 9.5% are singletons. The specimen was CD8+ T cells sorted from PBMCs, collected 15 days after the yellow fever booster vaccination. This TCR was sampled from a man aged 18 to 29 who received the YFV17D yellow fever vaccine. V is TRBV4-3 and J is TRBJ1-1; the D is unclear. Here the CDR3 reads CASSQGTENTEAFF. As DNA, the CDR3 is TGCGCCAGCAGCCAAGGGACCGAGAACACTGAAGCTTTCTTT.